Shown below are 23 T cell receptor beta chains from a single sample sequenced in a study of control samples from healthy donors and cancer patients. Clones were read by immunoSEQ multiplex PCR, and TCRdb kept only the in-frame ones, dropping some. Here the sample spans 85,000 to 95,000 clones, 88% being singletons. Sample: blood. These receptors originate from a woman in her 70s in good health.

This clone has only one observation. In DNA, the CDR3 is TGTGCCAGCAGCGGTACCGGGACAGGGACCTACAATGAGCAGTTCTTC. It yields the protein CASSGTGTGTYNEQFF. The chain employs TRBV9 and TRBJ2-1, with TRBD1 matching over 9 bases. Germline CDR1 reads SGDLS; CDR2 reads YYNGEE. The CDR3 is made up of 16 amino acids. Trimming took 3 bases from V and 2 from J; bases not matched to a gene: 6.

This clone was picked up one time. J is TRBJ2-6 and V is TRBV11-2; D remains ambiguous. Trimming pared 2 bases from V and 0 bases from J, leaving 8 bases between. This CDR3 spans 16 amino acids. Per germline, CDR1 SGHAT and CDR2 FQNNGV. CDR3: CASSLTLNSGANVLTF. CDR3 DNA sequence: TGTGCCAGCAGCTTAACTCTTAACTCTGGGGCCAACGTCCTGACTTTC. The full variable domain, in which reference TRBV11-2 and TRBJ2-6 provide the parts outside the CDR3, is EAGVAQSPRYKIIEKRQSVAFWCNPISGHATLYWYQQILGQGPKLLIQFQNNGVVDDSQLPKDRFSAERLKGVDSTLKIQPAKLEDSAVYLCASSLTLNSGANVLTFGAGSRLTVL.

This clone was seen once. The chain carries TRBV5-4 and TRBJ2-1, with 8 bases identical to TRBD2. V trimming: 4 bases; J trimming: 8 bases; junction bases outside the gene matches: 11. This CDR3 contains 15 residues. CDR1 is SGHNT, CDR2 YYREEE, per germline (reference sequence). The CDR3 DNA sequence: TGTGCCAGCAGCGCACCCGGACTAGCTCTAGATGAGCAGTTCTTC. This encodes CASSAPGLALDEQFF. Full variable domain (outside the CDR3, taken from reference TRBV5-4 and TRBJ2-1): ETGVTQSPTHLIKTRGQQVTLRCSSQSGHNTVSWYQQALGQGPQFIFQYYREEENGRGNFPPRFSGLQFPNYSSELNVNALELDDSALYLCASSAPGLALDEQFFGPGTRLTVL.

The V call is TRBV29-1, the J call TRBJ2-1; a weak D match, TRBD1 (5 bases). Germline V gene data show CDR1 as SQVTM and CDR2 as ANQGSEA. With 3 bases removed from V and 3 bases from J, the gap between germline ends came to 6 bases. CDR3 length: 12 residues. This chain's CDR3 is CSVEDNYNEQFF. CDR3 in DNA: TGCAGCGTTGAGGACAACTACAATGAGCAGTTCTTC.

The rearrangement joins TRBV19 to TRBJ1-2; 7 bases are a match to TRBD1. The V segment lost 4 bases and the J segment 7 bases; nucleotides outside the gene matches: 9. The germline gives CDR1 LNHDA, CDR2 SQIVND (reference sequence). The CDR3 loop spans 14 amino acids. The CDR3 loop is CASSTSAPGGGYTF. DNA for the CDR3: TGTGCCAGTAGTACCTCCGCCCCAGGGGGTGGCTACACCTTC.

V is TRBV4-1 and J is TRBJ2-7, with D unclear. CDR1 is MGHRA, CDR2 YSYEKL, per germline. Between the trimmed V and J ends, which lost 0 bases and 3 bases, there was a span of 15 bases. The CDR3 runs 16 residues. CDR3 sequence: CASSQEASPNFYEQYF. The CDR3 DNA reads TGCGCCAGCAGCCAAGAGGCATCCCCAAACTTCTACGAGCAGTACTTC.

The chain employs TRBV20-1 and TRBJ2-1; no clear D. This CDR3 is 11 amino acids long. Germline values: CDR1 DFQATT, CDR2 SNEGSKA (reference sequence). V was cut by 3 bases and J by 6 bases, with 6 bases left in between. The CDR3 DNA follows: TGCAGTGCTAGGTTGGGCAATGAGCAGTTCTTC. Translated, it gives CSARLGNEQFF.

This chain uses TRBV15 with TRBJ1-2, with 7 bases identical to TRBD1. Germline loops: CDR1 LNHNV, CDR2 YYDKDF (reference sequence). CDR3 length: 17 residues. The V and J ends lost 3 bases and 4 bases, in that order; junction bases with no gene match: 14. The CDR3 DNA follows: TGTGCCACCAGCAGTAGACAGGGATCAAGACTAATCTATGGCTACACCTTC. Its protein is CATSSRQGSRLIYGYTF.

CDR3: CASSVQTHRDGYTF. The CDR3, as DNA: TGTGCCAGCAGCGTCCAGACTCACAGGGATGGCTACACCTTC. V and J are TRBV3-1 (or the pseudogene TRBV3-2) and TRBJ1-2; perhaps TRBD1 as D (6 bases). This CDR3 has 14 residues. Trimming cost V 5 bases and J 6 bases, with 16 bases left between them. The germline V gene encodes CDR1 LGHDT and CDR2 YNNKEL (reference sequence).

The CDR3 bases are TGCGCCAGCAGCCAGGTCGGGGCGGGCACAGATACGCAGTATTTT. Translated: CASSQVGAGTDTQYF. The rearrangement joins TRBV4-1 to TRBJ2-3, with D tentatively TRBD1 or TRBD2 (5 bases each). CDR1 is MGHRA and CDR2 is YSYEKL in the germline V gene. This CDR3 is built from 15 residues. V lost 3 bases and J lost 1, with 11 bases in between.

This chain uses TRBV7-9 with TRBJ2-5; no firm D call. Germline assignment: CDR1 SEHNR and CDR2 FQNEAQ (reference sequence). The V gene lost 5 bases and the J gene lost 5 bases, with 18 bases spanning the gap. This CDR3 is 15 amino acids long. The CDR3: CASSPYNAVTETQYF. The CDR3 DNA is TGTGCCAGCAGCCCCTATAATGCAGTGACCGAGACCCAGTACTTC.

This sequence joins TRBV3-1 (or the pseudogene TRBV3-2) and TRBJ2-1; D gene unclear. The CDR3 is 12 residues long. Germline V gene lookup returns CDR1 LGHDT and CDR2 YNNKEL (reference sequence). Trimming stripped 7 bases from V and 8 bases from J, with 12 bases between. Written as DNA, the CDR3 is TGTGCCAGCACTTCGTACTCTGATGAGCAGTTCTTC. It is translated as CASTSYSDEQFF.

The chain couples TRBV3-1 (or the pseudogene TRBV3-2) to TRBJ1-3; D is perhaps TRBD1 (5 bases). CDR1 and CDR2 from the germline V gene are LGHDT and YNNKEL (reference sequence). The CDR3 covers 18 residues. V lost 2 bases and J 0 bases, leaving 17 bases between the germline ends. For the CDR3, the DNA is TGTGCCAGCAGCCAATATCGGACACCCCCTAGCTCTGGAAACACCATATATTTT. Protein sequence: CASSQYRTPPSSGNTIYF.

The chain has TRBV18 and TRBJ1-2; D is undetermined. Germline loops: CDR1 KGHSH, CDR2 LQKENI. The V gene lost 3 bases and the J gene lost 2 bases, with 10 bases spanning the gap. The CDR3 sequence is 14 residues long. The CDR3: CASSPSDGNYGYTF. The CDR3 DNA follows: TGTGCCAGCTCACCGTCGGACGGAAACTATGGCTACACCTTC.

This chain uses TRBV7-9 with TRBJ2-5; 10 bases align to TRBD2. Trimming at V came to 5 bases and at J to 5 bases, leaving 5 bases not matched to a gene. Germline V gene sequence: CDR1 SEHNR, CDR2 FQNEAQ (reference sequence). The CDR3 totals 14 residues. For the CDR3, the DNA is TGTGCCAGCAGCGACAGCGGGGGGGCCGAGACCCAGTACTTC. Translating gives CASSDSGGAETQYF.

The chain couples TRBV5-5 to TRBJ1-1, with D unclear. Germline V gene data show CDR1 as SGHKS and CDR2 as YYEKEE (reference sequence). This CDR3 is built from 11 residues. The V gene lost 7 bases and the J gene lost 0 bases, with 4 bases spanning the gap. The chain's CDR3 is CASRLNTEAFF. The DNA of the CDR3 is TGTGCCAGCCGGCTGAACACTGAAGCTTTCTTT.

This chain joins TRBV5-4 and TRBJ1-1, with 7 bases aligning to TRBD1. J was trimmed by 6 bases and V by 2 bases; bases with no gene match: 7. Germline lookup yields CDR1 SGHNT and CDR2 YYREEE (reference sequence). This CDR3 spans 14 amino acids. CDR3 loop: CASSFAEGASEAFF. For the CDR3, the DNA is TGTGCCAGCAGCTTTGCGGAGGGGGCGTCTGAAGCTTTCTTT.

This chain joins TRBV27 and TRBJ1-5, with D uncertain. Germline CDR1 MNHEY, CDR2 SMNVEV (reference sequence). Trimming cost V 2 bases and J 2 bases, with 4 bases left between them. The CDR3 covers 13 residues. The CDR3 nucleotides read TGTGCCAGCAGTTTAAACCGCAATCAGCCCCAGCATTTT. It translates to CASSLNRNQPQHF.

The chain couples TRBV7-9 to TRBJ2-7, with unresolved D. The CDR3 runs to 12 residues. The ends were cut back, 1 base at V and 6 bases at J, with 7 bases in the middle. Germline V lookup: CDR1 SEHNR, CDR2 FQNEAQ (reference sequence). The CDR3 loop is CASSLDRGEQYF. In DNA, the CDR3 is TGTGCCAGCAGCTTAGATCGAGGCGAGCAGTACTTC.

The chain combines TRBV6-1 with TRBJ2-7; 15 nucleotides line up with TRBD2. The CDR3 runs 18 residues. Trimming took 1 base from V and 2 from J; bases not matched to a gene: 6. The germline gives CDR1 MNHNS, CDR2 SASEGT. The CDR3 sequence is CASSEDGTSGRQTYEQYF. For the CDR3, the DNA is TGTGCCAGCAGTGAAGACGGGACTAGCGGGAGGCAAACCTACGAGCAGTACTTC.

The chain recombines TRBV10-1 with TRBJ2-1; TRBD1 agrees at 9 bases. CDR3 length: 15 residues. Germline values: CDR1 WNHNN, CDR2 SYGVQD (reference sequence). The V and J ends lost 2 bases and 6 bases, in that order; junction bases with no gene match: 5. The CDR3 loop reads CASSETGTGSNEQFF. Here the CDR3 DNA reads TGCGCCAGCAGTGAGACCGGGACAGGGTCCAATGAGCAGTTCTTC.

This clone was observed a handful of times. The CDR3 is CASSLAGGSYNSPLHF. The CDR3 coding sequence is TGTGCCAGCAGCTTAGCGGGGGGCTCCTATAATTCACCCCTCCACTTT. This rearrangement joins TRBV7-6 to TRBJ1-6; possible D gene TRBD1, 5 bases. Germline values: CDR1 SGHVS, CDR2 FNYEAQ. The CDR3 has 16 residues. Trimming took off 0 bases at V and 0 bases at J, with 6 bases between the two ends.

J is TRBJ1-1 and V is TRBV5-6; possible D gene TRBD1, 6 bases. V shed 4 bases and J shed 1 base, with 14 bases lying between them. The CDR3 totals 15 residues. Germline CDR1 and CDR2: SGHDT and YYEEEE. CDR3 residues: CASSELGGANTEAFF. CDR3 DNA sequence: TGTGCCAGCAGCGAGCTAGGGGGGGCGAACACTGAAGCTTTCTTT. Supplemented by reference TRBV5-6 and TRBJ1-1, the full variable domain reads DAGVTQSPTHLIKTRGQQVTLRCSPKSGHDTVSWYQQALGQGPQFIFQYYEEEERQRGNFPDRFSGHQFPNYSSELNVNALLLGDSALYLCASSELGGANTEAFFGQGTRLTVV.